The 14 T cell receptor beta chains listed next were all sequenced from one sample in a study of response to subunit inactivated influenza vaccine. TCRdb reprocessed the RT-PCR reads with MiXCR, giving one entry per CDR3 protein. The sample holds about 580,000 distinct CDR3 sequences, 11% to 15% seen once. The sequenced sample was PBMCs from blood, obtained about 12 days after vaccination. The receptors were gathered from a man aged 50 to 59 who received an inactivated influenza vaccine.

This sequence joins TRBV25-1 and TRBJ2-3; TRBD2 matches 16 bases. V dropped 5 bases and J dropped 7; count of bases not matched to a gene: 6. The length of the CDR3 is 16 residues. CDR1 is MGHDK and CDR2 is SYGVNS in the germline V gene. CDR3 nucleotides: TGTGCCAGCAGTCCGGGACTAGCGGGGGGGTCCTATACGCAGTATTTT. It is translated as CASSPGLAGGSYTQYF.

This clonotype was counted ten times or more. CDR3 region: CASSDIAGGQGEQFF. The CDR3 DNA reads TGCGCCAGCAGTGATATAGCGGGGGGGCAGGGTGAGCAGTTCTTC. This chain connects TRBV10-2 to TRBJ2-1, with TRBD2 matching 11 bases. J gave up 9 bases and V 3 bases, and 7 bases lay outside the gene matches. The CDR3 is 15 residues long. In germline, CDR1 is WSHSY, CDR2 SAAADI.

There are a few counts of this clonotype. The V and J genes are TRBV18 and TRBJ2-1; 11 bases fit TRBD2. V shed 3 bases, J shed 4 bases, and the junction held 5 bases outside the gene matches. CDR3 length equals 16 residues. Germline assignment: CDR1 KGHSH and CDR2 LQKENI. CDR3 DNA sequence: TGTGCCAGCTCACCCTTAGCGGGAGGGGATTACAATGAGCAGTTCTTC. Translated, it gives CASSPLAGGDYNEQFF.

V gene TRBV11-1 combines with J gene TRBJ2-3; D is ambiguous. CDR1 and CDR2 (germline): SGHAT, FQDESV (reference sequence). The V end lost 5 bases, the J end lost 6 bases, and 9 bases lay between the germline ends. The CDR3 has 12 residues. The CDR3 bases are TGTGCCAGCAGCCGAAATAGGGATACGCAGTATTTT. It encodes CASSRNRDTQYF. The whole variable domain, filled in from reference TRBV11-1 and TRBJ2-3, reads EAEVAQSPRYKITEKSQAVAFWCDPISGHATLYWYRQILGQGPELLVQFQDESVVDDSQLPKDRFSAERLKGVDSTLKIQPAELGDSAMYLCASSRNRDTQYFGPGTRLTVL.

This clonotype was seen more than once but under ten times. The genes are TRBV25-1 and TRBJ2-5, with a possible D match to TRBD2 (6 bases). Germline V gives CDR1 MGHDK, CDR2 SYGVNS. The CDR3 is 13 amino acids. With 8 bases removed from V and 2 bases from J, the gap between germline ends came to 12 bases. The CDR3, as DNA: TGTGCCAGCGGGCGTGCGGGGCAAGAGACCCAGTACTTC. Translating it yields CASGRAGQETQYF.

This clonotype was counted many times. The chain uses TRBV4-2 and TRBJ1-5, with D possibly TRBD1 on 6 matching bases. This CDR3 is built from 14 residues. Germline CDR1 and CDR2: LGHNA and YNFKEQ. Trimming shortened V by 3 bases and J by 6 bases, and 12 bases separated the two germline ends. CDR3 bases: TGTGCCAGCAGCCAGGCAGGGGCGGGTCAGCCCCAGCATTTT. Protein: CASSQAGAGQPQHF.

This clonotype was recorded a few times. V gene TRBV11-2 combines with J gene TRBJ1-5, with D perhaps TRBD1 (6 bases). The V gene lost 3 bases and the J gene lost 5 bases, with 8 bases spanning the gap. The germline gives CDR1 SGHAT, CDR2 FQNNGV. The CDR3 covers 13 residues. The CDR3 spells CASSFGGHQPQHF. The CDR3 DNA is TGTGCCAGCAGCTTTGGGGGGCATCAGCCCCAGCATTTT.

This clonotype was detected a few times. V usage is TRBV2 and J usage is TRBJ1-1; unclear D gene. The CDR3 spans 13 residues. Between the trimmed V and J ends, which lost 7 bases and 1 base, there was a span of 10 bases. Germline CDR1 is SNHLY and CDR2 is FYNNEI. The CDR3 is CASTVVENTEAFF. As DNA, the CDR3 is TGTGCCAGCACCGTGGTGGAGAACACTGAAGCTTTCTTT.

This clonotype was detected a few times. The gene calls are TRBV28 and TRBJ1-2; 8 bases line up with TRBD1. The V and J ends lost 4 bases and 4 bases, in that order; junction bases with no gene match: 5. Looked up from germline, CDR1 is MDHEN and CDR2 is SYDVKM. The CDR3 totals 14 residues. CDR3 amino acids: CASSYDRGLYGYTF. The CDR3 bases are TGTGCCAGCAGTTACGACAGGGGCCTCTATGGCTACACCTTC.

The gene calls are TRBV5-1 and TRBJ2-2, with TRBD2 matching over 9 bases. V was clipped by 1 base and J by 2 bases; unmatched bases: 6. The CDR3 covers 17 residues. CDR1 is SGHRS and CDR2 is YFSETQ in the germline V gene. This CDR3 is CASSLQLAGVNTGELFF. The CDR3 region has the DNA TGCGCCAGCAGCTTGCAGTTAGCGGGAGTTAACACCGGGGAGCTGTTTTTT.

This clonotype was detected ten times or more. The rearrangement links TRBV11-1 to TRBJ2-7; D gene ambiguous. V was clipped by 0 bases and J by 2 bases, with 8 bases between them. This CDR3 region has 14 residues. Looked up from germline, CDR1 is SGHAT and CDR2 is FQDESV (reference sequence). The CDR3 region is CASSLAGKAYEQYF. The CDR3 nucleotides read TGTGCCAGCAGCTTAGCGGGAAAAGCCTACGAGCAGTACTTC.

There are a few counts of this clonotype. The chain links TRBV6-1 to TRBJ1-4; 9 nucleotides match TRBD1. This CDR3 is 13 amino acids long. V was clipped by 11 bases and J by 0 bases; unmatched bases: 1. Germline CDR1 MNHNS, CDR2 SASEGT. The CDR3 loop is CAGDRATNEKLFF. CDR3 nucleotide sequence: TGTGCCGGGGACAGGGCAACTAATGAAAAACTGTTTTTT.

This clonotype came up many times. The DNA for the CDR3 is TGTGCCAGTAGTACTACAGGGGGAGATTCACCCCTCCACTTT. The encoded protein is CASSTTGGDSPLHF. The chain links TRBV19 to TRBJ1-6, with 8 bases identical to TRBD1. The J segment lost 8 bases and the V segment lost 4 bases, leaving 4 bases of the junction unmatched. The V gene's germline CDR1 is LNHDA and CDR2 SQIVND (reference sequence). The CDR3 extends over 14 amino acids.

The rearrangement uses TRBV12-3 or TRBV12-4 and TRBJ2-1, with 12 bases matching TRBD2. Trimming took 6 bases from V and 4 from J; bases not matched to a gene: 4. This CDR3 has 15 amino acids. This CDR3 is CASRGLAGIYNEQFF. CDR3 coding DNA: TGTGCCAGCAGAGGACTAGCGGGGATTTACAATGAGCAGTTCTTC.